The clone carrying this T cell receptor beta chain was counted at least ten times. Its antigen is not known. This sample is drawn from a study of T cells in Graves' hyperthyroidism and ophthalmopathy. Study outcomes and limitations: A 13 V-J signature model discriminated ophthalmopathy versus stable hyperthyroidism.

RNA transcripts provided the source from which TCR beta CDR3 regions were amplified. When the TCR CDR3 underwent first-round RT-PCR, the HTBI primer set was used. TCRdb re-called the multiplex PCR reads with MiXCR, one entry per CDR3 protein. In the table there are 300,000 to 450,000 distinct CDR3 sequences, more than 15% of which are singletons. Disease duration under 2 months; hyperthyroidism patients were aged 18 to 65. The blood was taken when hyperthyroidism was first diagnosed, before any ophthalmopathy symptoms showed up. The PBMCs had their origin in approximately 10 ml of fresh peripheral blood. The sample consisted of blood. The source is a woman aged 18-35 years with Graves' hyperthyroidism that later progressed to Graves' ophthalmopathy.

In DNA form, the CDR3 reads TGCGCCAGCAGCTTAGAACAACAGACCCGCACAGATACGCAGTATTTT. It is translated as CASSLEQQTRTDTQYF. The chain joins TRBV5-1 to TRBJ2-3; D is unresolved. V lost 2 bases and J 1 base, leaving 14 bases between the germline ends. The germline CDR1 and CDR2 sequences are SGHRS and YFSETQ. The CDR3 covers 16 residues.